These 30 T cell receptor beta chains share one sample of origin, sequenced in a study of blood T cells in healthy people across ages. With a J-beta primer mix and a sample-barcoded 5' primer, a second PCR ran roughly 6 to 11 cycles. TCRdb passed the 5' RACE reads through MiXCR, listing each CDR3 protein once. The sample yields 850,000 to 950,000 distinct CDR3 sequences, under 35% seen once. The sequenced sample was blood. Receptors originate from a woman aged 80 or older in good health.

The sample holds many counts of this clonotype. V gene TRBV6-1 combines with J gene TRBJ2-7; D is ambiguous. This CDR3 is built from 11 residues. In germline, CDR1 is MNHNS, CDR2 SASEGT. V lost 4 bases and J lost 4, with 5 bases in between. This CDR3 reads CASSVQYEQYF. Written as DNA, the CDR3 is TGTGCCAGCAGTGTACAGTACGAGCAGTACTTC.

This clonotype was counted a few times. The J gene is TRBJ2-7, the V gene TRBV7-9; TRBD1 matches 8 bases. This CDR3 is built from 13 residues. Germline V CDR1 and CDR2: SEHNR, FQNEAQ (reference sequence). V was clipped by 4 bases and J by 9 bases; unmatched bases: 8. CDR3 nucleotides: TGTGCCAGCAGCTATGGACAGGGAGTAGGGCAGTACTTC. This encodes CASSYGQGVGQYF.

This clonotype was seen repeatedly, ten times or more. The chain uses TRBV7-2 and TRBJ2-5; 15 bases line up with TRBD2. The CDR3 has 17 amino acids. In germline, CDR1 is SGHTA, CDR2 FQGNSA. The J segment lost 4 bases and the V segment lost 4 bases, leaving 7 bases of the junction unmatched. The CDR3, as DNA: TGTGCCAGCAGCTCACTAGGACTAGCGGGGGGGCGAGAGACCCAGTACTTC. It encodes CASSSLGLAGGRETQYF.

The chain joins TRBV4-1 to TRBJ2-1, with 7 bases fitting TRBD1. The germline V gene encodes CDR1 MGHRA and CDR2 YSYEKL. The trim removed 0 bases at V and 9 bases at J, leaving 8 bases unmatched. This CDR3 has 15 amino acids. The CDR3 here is CASSQDKPGGSEQFF. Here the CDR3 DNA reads TGCGCCAGCAGCCAAGATAAACCAGGGGGAAGTGAGCAGTTCTTC.

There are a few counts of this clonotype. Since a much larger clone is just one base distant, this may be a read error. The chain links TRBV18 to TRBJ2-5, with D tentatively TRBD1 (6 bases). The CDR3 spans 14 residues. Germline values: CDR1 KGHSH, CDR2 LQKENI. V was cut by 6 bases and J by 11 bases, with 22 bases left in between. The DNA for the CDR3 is TGTGCCAGCTCCCCAACAGGGATCTACAATGAGCAGTACTTC. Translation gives CASSPTGIYNEQYF. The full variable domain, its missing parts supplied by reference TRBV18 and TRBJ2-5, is NAGVMQNPRHLVRRRGQEARLRCSPMKGHSHVYWYRQLPEEGLKFMVYLQKENIIDESGMPKERFSAEFPKEGPSILRIQQVVRGDSAAYFCASSPTGIYNEQYFGPGTRLLVL.

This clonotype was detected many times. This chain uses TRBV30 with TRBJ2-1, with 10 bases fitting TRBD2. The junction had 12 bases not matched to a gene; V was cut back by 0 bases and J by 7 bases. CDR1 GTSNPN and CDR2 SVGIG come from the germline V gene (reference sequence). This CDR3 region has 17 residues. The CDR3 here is CAWSVRSSGGFKNEQFF. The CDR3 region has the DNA TGTGCCTGGAGTGTGCGCTCTAGCGGGGGCTTTAAGAATGAGCAGTTCTTC.

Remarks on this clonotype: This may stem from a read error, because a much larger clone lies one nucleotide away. CDR3 nucleotides: TGTGCCAGCAACTCCCCCGGGACAGGGTTGAATGAGCAGTACTTC. This gives the protein CASNSPGTGLNEQYF. The genes are TRBV7-2 and TRBJ2-5, with 9 bases fitting TRBD1. Losses at the gene ends were 7 bases for V and 11 bases for J; bases not matched to a gene: 17. This CDR3 has 15 residues. Germline loops: CDR1 SGHTA, CDR2 FQGNSA. Supplemented by reference TRBV7-2 and TRBJ2-5, the full variable domain reads GAGVSQSPSNKVTEKGKDVELRCDPISGHTALYWYRQSLGQGLEFLIYFQGNSAPDKSGLPSDRFSAERTGGSVSTLTIQRTQQEDSAVYLCASNSPGTGLNEQYFGPGTRLLVL.

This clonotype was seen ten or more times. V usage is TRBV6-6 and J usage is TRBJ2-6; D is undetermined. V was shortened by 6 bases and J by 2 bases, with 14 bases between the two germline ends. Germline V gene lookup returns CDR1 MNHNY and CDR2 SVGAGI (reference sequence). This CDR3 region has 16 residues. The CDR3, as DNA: TGTGCCAGCAGCCAATCTGGTGGTGCTGGGGCCAACGTCCTGACTTTC. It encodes CASSQSGGAGANVLTF.

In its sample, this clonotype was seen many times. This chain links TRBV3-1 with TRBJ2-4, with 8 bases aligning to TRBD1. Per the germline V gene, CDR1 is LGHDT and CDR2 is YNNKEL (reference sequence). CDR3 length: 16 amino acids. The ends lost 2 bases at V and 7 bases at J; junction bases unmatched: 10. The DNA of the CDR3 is TGTGCCAGCAGCCAACGACAGGGGACTCCAGGGAACATTCAGTACTTC. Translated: CASSQRQGTPGNIQYF.

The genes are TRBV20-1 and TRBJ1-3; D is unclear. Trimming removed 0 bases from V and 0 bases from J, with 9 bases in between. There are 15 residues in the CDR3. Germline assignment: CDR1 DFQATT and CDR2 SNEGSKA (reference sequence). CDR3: CSAREEPLSGNTIYF. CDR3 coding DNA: TGCAGTGCTAGAGAGGAGCCCCTCTCTGGAAACACCATATATTTT.

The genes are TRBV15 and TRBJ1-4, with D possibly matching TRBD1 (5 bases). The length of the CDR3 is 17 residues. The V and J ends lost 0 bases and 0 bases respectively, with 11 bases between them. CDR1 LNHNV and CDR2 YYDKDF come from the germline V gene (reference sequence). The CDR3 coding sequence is TGTGCCACCAGCAGAGATGGGGGACCGACAACTAATGAAAAACTGTTTTTT. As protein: CATSRDGGPTTNEKLFF.

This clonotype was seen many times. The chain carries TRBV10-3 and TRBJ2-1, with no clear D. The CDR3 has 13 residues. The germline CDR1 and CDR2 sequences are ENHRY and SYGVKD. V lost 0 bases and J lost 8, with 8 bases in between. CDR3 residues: CAISESVEDEQFF. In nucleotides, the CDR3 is TGTGCCATCAGTGAGTCGGTCGAGGATGAGCAGTTCTTC.

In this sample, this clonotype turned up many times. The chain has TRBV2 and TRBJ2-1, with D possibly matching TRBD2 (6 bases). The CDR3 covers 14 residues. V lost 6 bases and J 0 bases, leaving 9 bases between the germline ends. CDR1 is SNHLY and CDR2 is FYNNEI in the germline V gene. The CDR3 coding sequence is TGTGCCAGCAGGGCGGGGAGCTCCTACAATGAGCAGTTCTTC. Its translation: CASRAGSSYNEQFF.

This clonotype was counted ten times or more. The CDR3, as DNA: TGCAGTCCAGGACTAGCGGGGACAGATACGCAGTATTTT. It codes for CSPGLAGTDTQYF. J is TRBJ2-3 and V is TRBV20-1, with 12 bases identical to TRBD2. Germline lookup yields CDR1 DFQATT and CDR2 SNEGSKA (reference sequence). Losses at the gene ends were 8 bases for V and 3 bases for J; bases not matched to a gene: 3. CDR3 length: 13 residues.

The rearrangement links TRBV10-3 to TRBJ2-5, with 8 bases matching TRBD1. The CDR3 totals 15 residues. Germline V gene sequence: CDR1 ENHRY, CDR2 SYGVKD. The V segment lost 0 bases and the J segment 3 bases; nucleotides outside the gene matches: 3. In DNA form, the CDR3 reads TGTGCCATCAGTGAGTCTGGACAGGGAAAAGAGACCCAGTACTTC. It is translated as CAISESGQGKETQYF.

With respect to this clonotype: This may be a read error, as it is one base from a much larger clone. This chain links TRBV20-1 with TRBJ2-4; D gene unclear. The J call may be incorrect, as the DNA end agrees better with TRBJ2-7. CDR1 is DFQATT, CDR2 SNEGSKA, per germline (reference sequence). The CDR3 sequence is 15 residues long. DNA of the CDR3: TGCAGTGCTAGCAGTCAGACGGGTTTCTCCTACGAGCAGTACTTC. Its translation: CSASSQTGFSYEQYF.

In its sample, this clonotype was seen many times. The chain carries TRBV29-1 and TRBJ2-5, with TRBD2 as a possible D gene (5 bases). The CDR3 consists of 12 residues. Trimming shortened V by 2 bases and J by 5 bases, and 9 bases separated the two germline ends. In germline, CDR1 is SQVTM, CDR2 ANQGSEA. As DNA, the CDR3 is TGCAGCGTTGAACGGGATTTGGAGACCCAGTACTTC. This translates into CSVERDLETQYF.

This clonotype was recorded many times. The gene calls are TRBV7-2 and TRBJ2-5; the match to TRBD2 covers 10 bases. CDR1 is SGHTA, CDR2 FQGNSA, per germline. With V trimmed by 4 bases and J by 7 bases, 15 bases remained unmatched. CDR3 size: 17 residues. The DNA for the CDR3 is TGTGCCAGCAGCTCGGGGACTAGCGACCGCCGTCGCGGGACCCAGTACTTC. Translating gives CASSSGTSDRRRGTQYF. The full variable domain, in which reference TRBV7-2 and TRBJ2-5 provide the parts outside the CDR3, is GAGVSQSPSNKVTEKGKDVELRCDPISGHTALYWYRQSLGQGLEFLIYFQGNSAPDKSGLPSDRFSAERTGGSVSTLTIQRTQQEDSAVYLCASSSGTSDRRRGTQYFGPGTRLLVL.

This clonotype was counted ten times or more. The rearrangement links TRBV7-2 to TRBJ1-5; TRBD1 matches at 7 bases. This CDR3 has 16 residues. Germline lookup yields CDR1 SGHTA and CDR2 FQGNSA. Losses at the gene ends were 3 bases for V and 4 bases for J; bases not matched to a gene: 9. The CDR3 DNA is TGTGCCAGCAGCTTCGGACAGGCGGTCCCAAATCAGCCCCAGCATTTT. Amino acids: CASSFGQAVPNQPQHF. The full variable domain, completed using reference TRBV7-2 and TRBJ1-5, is GAGVSQSPSNKVTEKGKDVELRCDPISGHTALYWYRQSLGQGLEFLIYFQGNSAPDKSGLPSDRFSAERTGGSVSTLTIQRTQQEDSAVYLCASSFGQAVPNQPQHFGDGTRLSIL.

CDR3 residues: CASSDNTLSGANVLTF. In nucleotides, the CDR3 is TGTGCCAGCAGTGATAACACCCTCTCTGGGGCCAACGTCCTGACTTTC. V usage is TRBV25-1 and J usage is TRBJ2-6; D call uncertain. Per germline, CDR1 MGHDK and CDR2 SYGVNS. Trimming cost V 3 bases and J 0 bases, with 9 bases left between them. The length of the CDR3 is 16 residues.

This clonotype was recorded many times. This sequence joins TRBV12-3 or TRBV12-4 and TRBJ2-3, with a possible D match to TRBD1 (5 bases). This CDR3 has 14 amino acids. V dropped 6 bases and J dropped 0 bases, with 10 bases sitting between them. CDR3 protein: CASSPRQSTDTQYF. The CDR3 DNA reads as TGTGCCAGCAGCCCTAGACAGAGCACAGATACGCAGTATTTT.

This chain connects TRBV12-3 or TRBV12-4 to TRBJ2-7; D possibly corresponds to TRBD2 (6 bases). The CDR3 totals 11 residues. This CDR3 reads CAGGAFYEQYF. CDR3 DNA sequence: TGTGCGGGAGGTGCTTTCTACGAGCAGTACTTC.

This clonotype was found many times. This CDR3 is CASSLGPSYEQYF. Here the CDR3 DNA reads TGTGCCAGCAGTTTAGGCCCCTCCTACGAGCAGTACTTC. The V and J genes are TRBV12-3 or TRBV12-4 and TRBJ2-7; D remains ambiguous. V was trimmed by 1 base and J by 0 bases, leaving 4 bases between them. This CDR3 has 13 residues.

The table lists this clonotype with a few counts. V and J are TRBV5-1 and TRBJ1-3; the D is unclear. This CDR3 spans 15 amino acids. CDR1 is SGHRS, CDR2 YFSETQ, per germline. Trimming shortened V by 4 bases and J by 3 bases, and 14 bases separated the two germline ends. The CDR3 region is CASSQSTGGGNTIYF. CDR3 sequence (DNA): TGCGCCAGCAGCCAATCGACGGGAGGTGGAAACACCATATATTTT.

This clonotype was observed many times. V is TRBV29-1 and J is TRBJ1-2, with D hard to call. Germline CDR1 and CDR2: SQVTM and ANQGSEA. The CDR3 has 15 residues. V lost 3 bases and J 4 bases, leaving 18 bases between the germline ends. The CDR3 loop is CSVEGPGRNSYGYTF. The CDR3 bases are TGCAGCGTTGAGGGCCCTGGGCGGAACAGCTATGGCTACACCTTC.

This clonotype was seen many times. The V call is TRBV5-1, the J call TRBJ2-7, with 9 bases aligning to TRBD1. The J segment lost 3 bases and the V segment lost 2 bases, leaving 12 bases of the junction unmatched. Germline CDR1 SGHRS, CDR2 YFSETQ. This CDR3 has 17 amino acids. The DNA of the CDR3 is TGCGCCAGCAGCTTAACCGGGACAGGGTTGTACCACTACGAGCAGTACTTC. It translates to CASSLTGTGLYHYEQYF.

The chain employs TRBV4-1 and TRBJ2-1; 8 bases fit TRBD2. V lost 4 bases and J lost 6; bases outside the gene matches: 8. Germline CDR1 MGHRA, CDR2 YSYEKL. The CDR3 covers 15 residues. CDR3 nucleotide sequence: TGCGCCAGCAGCCCTTACCGGGGGGGTCCCAATGAGCAGTTCTTC. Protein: CASSPYRGGPNEQFF.

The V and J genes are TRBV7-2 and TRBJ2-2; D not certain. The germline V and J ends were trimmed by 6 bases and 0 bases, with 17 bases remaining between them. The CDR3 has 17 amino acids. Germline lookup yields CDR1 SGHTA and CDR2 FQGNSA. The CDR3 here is CASSFFLAQSNTGELFF. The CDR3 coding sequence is TGTGCCAGCAGTTTTTTTCTCGCGCAGTCGAACACCGGGGAGCTGTTTTTT. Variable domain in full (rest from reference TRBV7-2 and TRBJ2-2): GAGVSQSPSNKVTEKGKDVELRCDPISGHTALYWYRQSLGQGLEFLIYFQGNSAPDKSGLPSDRFSAERTGGSVSTLTIQRTQQEDSAVYLCASSFFLAQSNTGELFFGEGSRLTVL.

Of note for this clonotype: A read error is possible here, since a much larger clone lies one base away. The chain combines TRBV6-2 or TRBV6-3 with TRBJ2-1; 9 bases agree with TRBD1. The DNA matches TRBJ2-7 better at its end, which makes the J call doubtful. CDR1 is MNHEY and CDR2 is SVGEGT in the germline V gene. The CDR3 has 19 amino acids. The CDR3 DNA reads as TGTGCCAGCAGTTCTATATCGTCAACAGGGGGCCTGGGATACAATGAGCAGTACTTC. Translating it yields CASSSISSTGGLGYNEQYF.

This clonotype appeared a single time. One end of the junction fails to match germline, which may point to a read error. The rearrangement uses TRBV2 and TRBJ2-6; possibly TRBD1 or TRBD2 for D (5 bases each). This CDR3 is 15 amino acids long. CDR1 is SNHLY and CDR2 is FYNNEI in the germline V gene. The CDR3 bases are TGCGCCAGCAGTTCCCGGGGCAGTGGGGCCAACGCCCTGACTTTC. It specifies CASSSRGSGANALTF.